Following are 3 T cell receptor beta chains from one sample sequenced in a study of control samples from healthy donors and cancer patients. Generated by immunoSEQ multiplex PCR, the TCRdb table keeps only in-frame clones and is missing some. The profile shows approximately 97,000 clones, roughly 94% of them singletons. Specimen: blood. Source of these receptors: a young woman in good health.

The gene calls are TRBV5-1 and TRBJ2-1; tentatively, D is TRBD1 (6 bases). The CDR3 spans 11 residues. V was shortened by 4 bases and J by 15 bases, with 14 bases between the two germline ends. Per germline, CDR1 SGHRS and CDR2 YFSETQ. The CDR3 is CASSLDSRPFF. CDR3 DNA sequence: TGCGCCAGCAGCCTGGACAGCCGGCCGTTCTTC. Based on the CDR3 plus reference TRBV5-1 and TRBJ2-1, the full variable domain is KAGVTQTPRYLIKTRGQQVTLSCSPISGHRSVSWYQQTPGQGLQFLFEYFSETQRNKGNFPGRFSGRQFSNSRSEMNVSTLELGDSALYLCASSLDSRPFFGPGTRLTVL.

V usage is TRBV11-2 and J usage is TRBJ1-4; weak D call: TRBD1 (5 bases). V lost 0 bases, J lost 0 bases, and 8 bases lay in between. Germline V gene lookup returns CDR1 SGHAT and CDR2 FQNNGV. CDR3 length: 16 residues. This CDR3 is CASSLDRASTNEKLFF. Here the CDR3 DNA reads TGTGCCAGCAGCTTAGACAGGGCCTCAACTAATGAAAAACTGTTTTTT.

This rearrangement joins TRBV24-1 to TRBJ1-5; the D gene is possibly TRBD1 (5 bases). V was pared by 6 bases and J by 9 bases, with 14 bases between. Looked up from germline, CDR1 is KGHDR and CDR2 is SFDVKD. The CDR3 totals 13 residues. CDR3 bases: TGTGCCACCAGTAAAACAGGATCGTCGCCCCAGCATTTT. This gives the protein CATSKTGSSPQHF.